These T cell receptor beta chains were read from a single sample in a study of blood T cells in healthy people across ages. MiXCR was run by TCRdb on the 5' RACE reads, yielding one entry per CDR3 protein. This table holds over 950,000 distinct CDR3 sequences, about two fifths found once. Sample: blood. The source is a man aged 18 to 35 in good health. CDR3s include the opening cysteine and the closing phenylalanine or tryptophan.

>TRBV4-3
CASSQDKRGGYNEQFF
>TRBV7-2
CASSDRVQETQYF
>TRBV14
CASSQAQGYGNTIYF
>TRBV25-1
CASTDGWYQETQYF
>TRBV6-6
CASSYRGYYTEAFF
>TRBV12-3/TRBV12-4
CASTSTGTAHNEQFF
>TRBV5-1
CASSLAGTGFAEAFF
>TRBV5-4
CASSPGQGGLYNEQFF
>TRBV12-3/TRBV12-4
CASRWGGYSTGELFF
>TRBV12-3/TRBV12-4
CASSVGTFYGYTF
>TRBV27
CASRSGGSGYTF
>TRBV20-1
CSARTGGMYGYTF
>TRBV27
CANTPTAGVFSYNEQFF
>TRBV18
CASSPLSSGNYGYTF